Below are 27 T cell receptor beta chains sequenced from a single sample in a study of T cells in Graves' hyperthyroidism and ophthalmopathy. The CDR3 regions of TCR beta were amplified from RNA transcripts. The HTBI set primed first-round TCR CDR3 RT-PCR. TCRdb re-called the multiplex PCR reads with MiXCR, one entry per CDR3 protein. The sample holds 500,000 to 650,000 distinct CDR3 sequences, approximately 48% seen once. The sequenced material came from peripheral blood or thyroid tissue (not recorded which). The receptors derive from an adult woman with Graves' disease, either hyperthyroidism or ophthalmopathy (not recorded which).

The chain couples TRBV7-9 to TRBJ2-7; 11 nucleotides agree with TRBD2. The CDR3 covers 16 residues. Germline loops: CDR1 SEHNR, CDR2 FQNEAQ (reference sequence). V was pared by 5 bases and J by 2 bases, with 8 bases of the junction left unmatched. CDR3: CASSVELGLAAYEQYF. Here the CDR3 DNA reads TGTGCCAGCAGCGTCGAGTTGGGACTAGCGGCCTACGAGCAGTACTTC.

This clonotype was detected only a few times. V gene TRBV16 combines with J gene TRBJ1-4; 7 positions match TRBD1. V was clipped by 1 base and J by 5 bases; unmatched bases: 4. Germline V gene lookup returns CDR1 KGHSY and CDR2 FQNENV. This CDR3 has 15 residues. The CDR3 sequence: CASSQWGQKNEKLFF. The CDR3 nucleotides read TGTGCCAGCAGCCAATGGGGACAGAAAAATGAAAAACTGTTTTTT.

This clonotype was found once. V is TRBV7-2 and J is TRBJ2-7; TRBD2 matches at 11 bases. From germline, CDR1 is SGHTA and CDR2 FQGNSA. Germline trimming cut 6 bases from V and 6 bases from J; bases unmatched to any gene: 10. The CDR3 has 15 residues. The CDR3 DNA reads TGTGCCAGCAGTCGGCCGGGACTAGCGGATTGCGAGCAGTACTTC. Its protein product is CASSRPGLADCEQYF.

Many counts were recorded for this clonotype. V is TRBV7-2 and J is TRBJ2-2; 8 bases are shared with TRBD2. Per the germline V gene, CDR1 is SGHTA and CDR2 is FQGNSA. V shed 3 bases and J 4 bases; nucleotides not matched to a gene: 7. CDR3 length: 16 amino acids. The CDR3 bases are TGTGCCAGCAGCTTCAGGGCGGGAGGTGGCACCGGGGAGCTGTTTTTT. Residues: CASSFRAGGGTGELFF.

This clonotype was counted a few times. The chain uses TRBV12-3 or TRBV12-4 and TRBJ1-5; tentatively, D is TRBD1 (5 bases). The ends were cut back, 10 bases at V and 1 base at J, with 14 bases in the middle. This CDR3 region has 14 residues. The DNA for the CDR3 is TGTGCCACCCTAACGGCAGGGAGCAATCAGCCCCAGCATTTT. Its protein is CATLTAGSNQPQHF.

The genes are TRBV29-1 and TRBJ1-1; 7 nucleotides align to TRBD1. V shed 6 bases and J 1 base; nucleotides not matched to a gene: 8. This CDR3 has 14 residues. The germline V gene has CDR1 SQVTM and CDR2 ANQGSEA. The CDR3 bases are TGCAGCGTCCTAACAGGGGTGGGGAACACTGAAGCTTTCTTT. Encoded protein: CSVLTGVGNTEAFF.

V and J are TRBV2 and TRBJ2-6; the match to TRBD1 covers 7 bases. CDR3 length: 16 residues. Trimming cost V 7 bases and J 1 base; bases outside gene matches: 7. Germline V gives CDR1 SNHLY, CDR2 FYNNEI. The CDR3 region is CASTWTGRSGANVLTF. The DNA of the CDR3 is TGTGCCAGCACATGGACAGGCCGATCTGGGGCCAACGTCCTGACTTTC.

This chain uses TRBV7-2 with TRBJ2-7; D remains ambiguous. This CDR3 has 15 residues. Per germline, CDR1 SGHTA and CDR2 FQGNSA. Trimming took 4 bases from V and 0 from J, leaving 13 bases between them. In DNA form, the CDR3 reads TGTGCCAGCAGCTCGAAAGCCGGGCCCTCCTACGAGCAGTACTTC. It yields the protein CASSSKAGPSYEQYF.

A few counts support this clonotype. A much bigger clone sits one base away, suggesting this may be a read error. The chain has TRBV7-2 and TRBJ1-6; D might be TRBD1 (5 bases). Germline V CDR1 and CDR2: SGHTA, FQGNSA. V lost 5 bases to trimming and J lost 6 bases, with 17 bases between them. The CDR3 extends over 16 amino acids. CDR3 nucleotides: TGTACCAGCAGCCCACCCTCGGGACGGATTAATTCACCCCTCCACTTT. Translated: CTSSPPSGRINSPLHF.

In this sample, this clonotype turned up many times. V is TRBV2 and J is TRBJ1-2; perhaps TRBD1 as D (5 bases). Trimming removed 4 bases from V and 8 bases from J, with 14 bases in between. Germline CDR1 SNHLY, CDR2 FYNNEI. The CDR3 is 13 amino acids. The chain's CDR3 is CASSVVTGGGYTF. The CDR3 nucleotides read TGTGCCAGCAGTGTGGTTACAGGTGGCGGCTACACCTTC.

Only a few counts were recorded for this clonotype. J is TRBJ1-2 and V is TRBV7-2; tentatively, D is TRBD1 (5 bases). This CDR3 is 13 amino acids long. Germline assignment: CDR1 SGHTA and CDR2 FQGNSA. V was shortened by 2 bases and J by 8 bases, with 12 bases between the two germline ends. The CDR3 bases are TGTGCCAGCAGCTTACAGGACAACCGGGGCTACACCTTC. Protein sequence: CASSLQDNRGYTF.

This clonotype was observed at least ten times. CDR3 sequence reads: CSANTGTGHSNQPQHF. The DNA of the CDR3 is TGCAGTGCGAATACCGGGACAGGACATAGCAATCAGCCCCAGCATTTT. The chain recombines TRBV20-1 with TRBJ1-5; 8 nucleotides align to TRBD1. The J segment lost 0 bases and the V segment lost 6 bases, leaving 10 bases of the junction unmatched. CDR3 size: 16 residues. Germline V gene sequence: CDR1 DFQATT, CDR2 SNEGSKA (reference sequence).

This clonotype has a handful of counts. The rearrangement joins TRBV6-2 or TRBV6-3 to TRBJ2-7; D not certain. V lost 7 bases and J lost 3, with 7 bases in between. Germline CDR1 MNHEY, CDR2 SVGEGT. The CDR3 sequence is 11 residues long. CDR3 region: CASNLGYEQYF. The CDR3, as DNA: TGTGCCAGCAATCTGGGCTACGAGCAGTACTTC.

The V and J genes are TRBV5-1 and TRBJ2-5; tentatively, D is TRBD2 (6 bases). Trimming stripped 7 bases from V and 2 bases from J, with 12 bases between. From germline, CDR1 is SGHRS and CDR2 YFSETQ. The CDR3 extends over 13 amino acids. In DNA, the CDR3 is TGCGCCAGCCACGGGGGAATACAAGAGACCCAGTACTTC. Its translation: CASHGGIQETQYF.

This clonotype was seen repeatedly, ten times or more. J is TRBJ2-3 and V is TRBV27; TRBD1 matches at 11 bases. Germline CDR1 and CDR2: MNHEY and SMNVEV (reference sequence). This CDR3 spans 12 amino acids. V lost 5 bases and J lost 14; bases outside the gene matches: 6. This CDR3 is CASSLRTGGWYF. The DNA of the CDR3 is TGTGCCAGCAGTCTAAGGACAGGGGGCTGGTATTTT.

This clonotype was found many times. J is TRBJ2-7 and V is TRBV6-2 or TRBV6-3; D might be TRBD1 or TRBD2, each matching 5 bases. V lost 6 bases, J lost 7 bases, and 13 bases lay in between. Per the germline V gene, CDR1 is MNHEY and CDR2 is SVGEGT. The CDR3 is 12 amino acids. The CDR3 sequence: CASSRGVGEQYF. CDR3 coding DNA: TGTGCCAGCAGCCGGGGCGTAGGGGAGCAGTACTTC.

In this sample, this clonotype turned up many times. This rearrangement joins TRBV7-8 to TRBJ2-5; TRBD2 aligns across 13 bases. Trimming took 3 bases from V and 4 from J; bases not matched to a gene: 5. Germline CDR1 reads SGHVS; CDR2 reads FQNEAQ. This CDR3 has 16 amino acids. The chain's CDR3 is CASSFRRLAGGETQYF. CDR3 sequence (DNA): TGTGCCAGCAGCTTCCGGAGACTAGCGGGAGGAGAGACCCAGTACTTC.

CDR3 in amino acids: CASTRDSYYGYTF. In DNA, the CDR3 is TGTGCCAGCACCAGGGACAGCTACTATGGCTACACCTTC. This rearrangement joins TRBV2 to TRBJ1-2; TRBD1 aligns across 7 bases. CDR1 is SNHLY and CDR2 is FYNNEI in the germline V gene. V lost 7 bases and J lost 3; bases outside the gene matches: 5. The CDR3 consists of 13 residues.

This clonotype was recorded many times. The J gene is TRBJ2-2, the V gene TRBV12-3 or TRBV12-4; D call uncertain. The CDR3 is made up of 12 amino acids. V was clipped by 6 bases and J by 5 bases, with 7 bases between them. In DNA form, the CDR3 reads TGTGCCAGCAGCCCCTCGACCGGGGAGCTGTTTTTT. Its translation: CASSPSTGELFF.

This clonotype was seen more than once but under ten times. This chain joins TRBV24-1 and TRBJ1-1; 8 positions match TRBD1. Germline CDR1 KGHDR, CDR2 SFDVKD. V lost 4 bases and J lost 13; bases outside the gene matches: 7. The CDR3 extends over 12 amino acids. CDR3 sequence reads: CATSDRDRSSFF. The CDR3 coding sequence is TGTGCCACCAGTGACCGGGACAGGTCAAGTTTCTTT.

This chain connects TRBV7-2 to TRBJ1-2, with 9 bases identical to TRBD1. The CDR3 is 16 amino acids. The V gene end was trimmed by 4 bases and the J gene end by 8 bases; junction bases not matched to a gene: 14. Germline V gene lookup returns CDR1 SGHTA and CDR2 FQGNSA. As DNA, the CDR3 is TGTGCCAGCAGCTCCGGGACAGGGTTGTTGGTCGGCGGCTACACCTTC. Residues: CASSSGTGLLVGGYTF.

This CDR3 is CASSQLDRRNSPLHF. The CDR3 DNA reads TGTGCCAGCAGCCAATTGGACAGGCGAAATTCACCCCTCCACTTT. This chain connects TRBV7-4 to TRBJ1-6; 7 nucleotides line up with TRBD1. Germline V gene data show CDR1 as SGHVT and CDR2 as SQSDAQ. This CDR3 has 15 residues. V lost 5 bases and J lost 7; bases outside the gene matches: 8.

CDR3 in DNA: TGCAGTGCTAGCGTAAACACCGGGGACGATGGCTACACCTTC. Translating gives CSASVNTGDDGYTF. The chain links TRBV20-1 to TRBJ1-2; tentatively, D is TRBD1 (5 bases). Trimming shortened V by 3 bases and J by 6 bases, and 17 bases separated the two germline ends. This CDR3 is 14 amino acids long. CDR1 and CDR2 (germline): DFQATT, SNEGSKA (reference sequence).

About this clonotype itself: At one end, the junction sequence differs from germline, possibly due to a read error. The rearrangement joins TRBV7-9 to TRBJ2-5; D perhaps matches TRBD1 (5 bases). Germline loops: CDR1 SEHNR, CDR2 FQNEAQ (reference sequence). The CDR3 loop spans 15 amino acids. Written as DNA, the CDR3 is TGTGCCAGCAGCTCACCGCGGCCAACACAGGAGACCCAGTGCTTC. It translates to CASSSPRPTQETQCF. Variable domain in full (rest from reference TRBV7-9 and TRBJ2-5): DTGVSQNPRHKITKRGQNVTFRCDPISEHNRLYWYRQTLGQGPEFLTYFQNEAQLEKSRLLSDRFSAERPKGSFSTLEIQRTEQGDSAMYLCASSSPRPTQETQCFGPGTRLLVL.

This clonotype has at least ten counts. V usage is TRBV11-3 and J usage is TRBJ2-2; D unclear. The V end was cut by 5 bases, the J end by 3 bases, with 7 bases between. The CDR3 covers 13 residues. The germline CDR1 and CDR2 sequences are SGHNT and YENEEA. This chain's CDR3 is CASSPHYTGELFF. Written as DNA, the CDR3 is TGTGCCAGCAGCCCACATTACACCGGGGAGCTGTTTTTT.

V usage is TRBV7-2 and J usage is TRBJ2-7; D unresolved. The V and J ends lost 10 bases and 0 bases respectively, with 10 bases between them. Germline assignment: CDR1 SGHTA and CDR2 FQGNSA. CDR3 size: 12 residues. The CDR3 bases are TGTGCCATCAGTGCTAGCTCCTACGAGCAGTACTTC. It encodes CAISASSYEQYF.

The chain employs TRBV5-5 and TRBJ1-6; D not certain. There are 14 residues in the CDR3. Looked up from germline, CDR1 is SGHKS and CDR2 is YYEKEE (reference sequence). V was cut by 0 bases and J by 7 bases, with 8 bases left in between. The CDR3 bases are TGTGCCAGCAGCTTGGTACTAGCGAATTCACCCCTCCACTTT. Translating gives CASSLVLANSPLHF. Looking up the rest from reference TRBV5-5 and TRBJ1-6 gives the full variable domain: DAGVTQSPTHLIKTRGQQVTLRCSPISGHKSVSWYQQVLGQGPQFIFQYYEKEERGRGNFPDRFSARQFPNYSSELNVNALLLGDSALYLCASSLVLANSPLHFGNGTRLTVT.